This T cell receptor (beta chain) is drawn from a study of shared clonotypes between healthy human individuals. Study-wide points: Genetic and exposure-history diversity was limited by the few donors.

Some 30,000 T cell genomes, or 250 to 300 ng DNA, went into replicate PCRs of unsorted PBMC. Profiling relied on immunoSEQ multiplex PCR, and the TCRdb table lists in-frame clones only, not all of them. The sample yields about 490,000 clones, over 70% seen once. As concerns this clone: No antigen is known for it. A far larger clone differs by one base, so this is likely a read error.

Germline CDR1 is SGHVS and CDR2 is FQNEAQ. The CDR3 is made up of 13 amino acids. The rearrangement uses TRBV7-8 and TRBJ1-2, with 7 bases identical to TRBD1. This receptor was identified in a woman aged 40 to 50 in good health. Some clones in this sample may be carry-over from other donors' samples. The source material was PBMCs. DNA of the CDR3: TGTGCCAGCAGCCCAGACAGGGTCTATGGCTACGCCTTC. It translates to CASSPDRVYGYAF.